These 16 T cell receptor beta chains originate from one sample sequenced in a study of beta chain features in type 1 diabetes. Reverse transcribing all isolated RNA meant expressed TCRB transcripts were sequenced. The data were produced by immunoSEQ multiplex PCR, yet TCRdb's version contains in-frame clones alone and is incomplete. Among 140,000 to 150,000 clones listed, about 10% were seen once. The sequenced sample consisted of naive CD4+ T cells from blood. The receptors stem from a young man in good health.

This clone was picked up a small number of times. The chain employs TRBV6-5 and TRBJ1-6; D remains unclear. The CDR3 runs 15 residues. In germline, CDR1 is MNHEY, CDR2 SVGAGI. V shed 0 bases and J shed 4 bases, with 7 bases lying between them. CDR3 DNA: TGTGCCAGCAGTTACTCGATACAGTATAATTCACCCCTCCACTTT. This codes for CASSYSIQYNSPLHF.

This clone was detected ten times or more. The chain couples TRBV4-1 to TRBJ2-1; TRBD1 matches 11 bases. CDR1 is MGHRA, CDR2 YSYEKL, per germline. The J segment lost 3 bases and the V segment lost 3 bases, leaving 4 bases of the junction unmatched. The CDR3 is made up of 16 amino acids. CDR3 in amino acids: CASSHSGTGGYNEQFF. CDR3 nucleotides: TGCGCCAGCAGCCATTCCGGGACAGGGGGCTACAATGAGCAGTTCTTC.

This chain connects TRBV6-5 to TRBJ1-2; 8 positions agree with TRBD1. V was clipped by 8 bases and J by 4 bases; unmatched bases: 12. The germline V gene encodes CDR1 MNHEY and CDR2 SVGAGI. This CDR3 has 15 amino acids. The CDR3 here is CASPPAGGKSYGYTF. Here the CDR3 DNA reads TGTGCCAGCCCCCCAGCAGGGGGCAAGAGCTATGGCTACACCTTC.

This clone was detected many times. The chain joins TRBV19 to TRBJ2-1; TRBD1 aligns across 7 bases. Germline lookup yields CDR1 LNHDA and CDR2 SQIVND (reference sequence). V lost 8 bases to trimming and J lost 4 bases; unmatched junction nucleotides: 14. This CDR3 has 16 amino acids. The CDR3 loop reads CASRGYRGPSYNEQFF. For the CDR3, the DNA is TGTGCCAGTCGGGGATACAGGGGCCCTAGTTACAATGAGCAGTTCTTC. Looking up the rest from reference TRBV19 and TRBJ2-1 gives the full variable domain: DGGITQSPKYLFRKEGQNVTLSCEQNLNHDAMYWYRQDPGQGLRLIYYSQIVNDFQKGDIAEGYSVSREKKESFPLTVTSAQKNPTAFYLCASRGYRGPSYNEQFFGPGTRLTVL.

The chain joins TRBV5-4 to TRBJ1-2, with a possible D match to TRBD1 (6 bases). V was trimmed by 5 bases and J by 7 bases, leaving 18 bases between them. The CDR3 runs 14 residues. The germline V gene encodes CDR1 SGHNT and CDR2 YYREEE (reference sequence). DNA for the CDR3: TGTGCCAGCAGGGCGGAATCCCAGGGGCCTGGCTACACCTTC. Protein product: CASRAESQGPGYTF.

V and J are TRBV18 and TRBJ1-5; TRBD1 aligns across 8 bases. Germline values: CDR1 KGHSH, CDR2 LQKENI. This CDR3 contains 16 residues. The V segment lost 3 bases and the J segment 5 bases; nucleotides outside the gene matches: 9. CDR3 bases: TGTGCCAGCTCACCTTCCACAGGGGGAGGAGATCAGCCCCAGCATTTT. Residues: CASSPSTGGGDQPQHF.

In this sample, this clone turned up a few times. V usage is TRBV5-5 and J usage is TRBJ2-7; D unclear. The CDR3 is made up of 15 amino acids. V lost 0 bases, J lost 2 bases, and 12 bases lay in between. The germline gives CDR1 SGHKS, CDR2 YYEKEE (reference sequence). The CDR3 sequence: CASSLAPGPTYEQYF. CDR3 coding DNA: TGTGCCAGCAGCTTGGCCCCAGGTCCAACCTACGAGCAGTACTTC.

Note on this clone: Other nucleotide sequences in the sample specify the same CDR3. The genes are TRBV6-5 and TRBJ2-7, with D uncertain. Germline V CDR1 and CDR2: MNHEY, SVGAGI. The CDR3 loop spans 14 amino acids. V was trimmed by 0 bases and J by 3 bases, leaving 9 bases between them. The CDR3 here is CASSYSRGSYEQYF. Here the CDR3 DNA reads TGTGCCAGCAGTTACTCGCGCGGCAGCTACGAGCAGTACTTC.

This clone has only a few counts. The chain is built from TRBV7-2 and TRBJ2-7; D is perhaps TRBD1 (5 bases). The germline gives CDR1 SGHTA, CDR2 FQGNSA. This CDR3 is 16 amino acids long. V lost 1 base and J 0 bases, leaving 13 bases between the germline ends. The CDR3 protein is CASSLVAGFSSYEQYF. Written as DNA, the CDR3 is TGTGCCAGCAGCTTAGTTGCAGGGTTCAGCTCCTACGAGCAGTACTTC.

CDR3 sequence reads: CASAPGGGRYEQYF. The CDR3 DNA reads TGTGCCAGCGCACCCGGGGGGGGTAGGTACGAGCAGTACTTC. The chain joins TRBV27 to TRBJ2-7; 8 bases align to TRBD2. The CDR3 is made up of 14 amino acids. Germline V gene sequence: CDR1 MNHEY, CDR2 SMNVEV (reference sequence). V shed 8 bases, J shed 4 bases, and the junction held 10 bases outside the gene matches.

The chain recombines TRBV6-1 with TRBJ1-5; maybe TRBD1 (6 bases). Germline V gene data show CDR1 as MNHNS and CDR2 as SASEGT. This CDR3 has 18 residues. Trimming stripped 3 bases from V and 0 bases from J, with 18 bases between. In DNA form, the CDR3 reads TGTGCCAGCAGTGATGGATCCAGACAGGTTTATAGCAATCAGCCCCAGCATTTT. It yields the protein CASSDGSRQVYSNQPQHF.

This clone has more than one count but fewer than ten. This sequence joins TRBV9 and TRBJ1-1; no definite D call. CDR3 length equals 13 residues. Looked up from germline, CDR1 is SGDLS and CDR2 is YYNGEE. V lost 4 bases and J lost 3, with 10 bases in between. In nucleotides, the CDR3 is TGTGCCAGCAGCTCCAAGCCGGACACTGAAGCTTTCTTT. This translates into CASSSKPDTEAFF.

Here the CDR3 reads CAWNQRGNIKNIQYF. The CDR3 bases are TGTGCCTGGAATCAAAGGGGCAACATCAAAAACATTCAGTACTTC. The chain links TRBV30 to TRBJ2-4; a possible D gene is TRBD1 (5 bases). The germline V and J ends were trimmed by 4 bases and 3 bases, with 16 bases remaining between them. Germline V gives CDR1 GTSNPN, CDR2 SVGIG (reference sequence). The CDR3 has 15 residues. Full variable domain (missing parts from reference TRBV30 and TRBJ2-4): SQTIHQWPATLVQPVGSPLSLECTVEGTSNPNLYWYRQAAGRGLQLLFYSVGIGQISSEVPQNLSASRPQDRQFILSSKKLLLSDSGFYLCAWNQRGNIKNIQYFGAGTRLSVL.

This clone has only a few counts. Other DNA sequences within the sample encode an identical CDR3. The V call is TRBV11-2, the J call TRBJ2-5; 13 nucleotides line up with TRBD2. CDR1 and CDR2 (germline): SGHAT, FQNNGV. With V trimmed by 5 bases and J by 5 bases, 8 bases remained unmatched. The CDR3 spans 16 residues. CDR3 region: CASSPRTSGGGETQYF. CDR3 sequence (DNA): TGTGCCAGCAGCCCTCGGACTAGCGGGGGAGGGGAGACCCAGTACTTC.

The CDR3 nucleotides read TGTGCCAGCAGCTTGCCAGCGGGGGCGACAGATACGCAGTATTTT. This gives the protein CASSLPAGATDTQYF. The chain links TRBV7-9 to TRBJ2-3; TRBD2 matches at 8 bases. The CDR3 is 15 residues long. The V gene end was trimmed by 3 bases and the J gene end by 3 bases; junction bases not matched to a gene: 5. The germline gives CDR1 SEHNR, CDR2 FQNEAQ (reference sequence).

V gene TRBV6-5 combines with J gene TRBJ1-1; D is uncertain. The CDR3 totals 12 residues. V gave up 6 bases and J gave up 8 bases, with 13 bases separating them. CDR1 and CDR2 (germline): MNHEY, SVGAGI. The DNA for the CDR3 is TGTGCCAGCAGGTTTCGGGGTAAAGAAGCTTTCTTT. Amino acids: CASRFRGKEAFF.